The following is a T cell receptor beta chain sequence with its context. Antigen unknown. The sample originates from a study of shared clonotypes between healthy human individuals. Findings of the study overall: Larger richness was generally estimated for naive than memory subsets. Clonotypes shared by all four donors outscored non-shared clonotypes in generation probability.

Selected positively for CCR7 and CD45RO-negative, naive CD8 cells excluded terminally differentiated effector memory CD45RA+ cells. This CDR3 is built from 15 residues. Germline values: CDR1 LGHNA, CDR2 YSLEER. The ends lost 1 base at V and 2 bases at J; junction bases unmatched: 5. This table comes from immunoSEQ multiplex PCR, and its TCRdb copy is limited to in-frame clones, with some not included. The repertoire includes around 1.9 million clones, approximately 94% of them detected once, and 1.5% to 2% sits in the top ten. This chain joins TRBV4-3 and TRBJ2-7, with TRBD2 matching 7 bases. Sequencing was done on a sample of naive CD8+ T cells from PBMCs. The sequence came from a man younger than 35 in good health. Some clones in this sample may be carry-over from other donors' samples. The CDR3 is CASSQVLAAPYEQYF. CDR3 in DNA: TGCGCCAGCAGCCAAGTCCTAGCGGCCCCCTACGAGCAGTACTTC.